A single sample gave rise to the 23 T cell receptor beta chains below, sequenced in a study of cytomegalovirus exposure and HLA in healthy donors. The PCR ran on 60 Vbeta and 13 Jbeta primers. Profiling relied on immunoSEQ multiplex PCR, and the TCRdb table lists in-frame clones only, not all of them. The sample shows roughly 220,000 clones, approximately 78% of them seen only once. Sequencing was carried out using PBMCs. These receptors were collected from a man under 40 in good health and CMV-seronegative.

The V gene is TRBV9, the J gene TRBJ2-1; TRBD1 might be the D (6 bases). The CDR3 consists of 14 residues. The V end was cut by 3 bases, the J end by 4 bases, with 11 bases between. The germline gives CDR1 SGDLS, CDR2 YYNGEE. CDR3 protein: CASSGRQAYNEQFF. CDR3 nucleotides: TGTGCCAGCAGCGGACGACAGGCTTACAATGAGCAGTTCTTC. Full variable domain (remainder filled in from reference TRBV9 and TRBJ2-1): DSGVTQTPKHLITATGQRVTLRCSPRSGDLSVYWYQQSLDQGLQFLIQYYNGEERAKGNILERFSAQQFPDLHSELNLSSLELGDSALYFCASSGRQAYNEQFFGPGTRLTVL.

The chain has TRBV9 and TRBJ1-2; possibly TRBD1 for D (6 bases). Germline assignment: CDR1 SGDLS and CDR2 YYNGEE. CDR3 length: 17 residues. The V end lost 0 bases, the J end lost 4 bases, and 19 bases lay between the germline ends. This chain's CDR3 is CASSVGPRWGQGYGYTF. DNA for the CDR3: TGTGCCAGCAGCGTAGGCCCTCGTTGGGGGCAGGGCTATGGCTACACCTTC.

The chain links TRBV6-6 to TRBJ2-2; 11 bases fit TRBD1. This CDR3 region has 13 residues. CDR1 is MNHNY and CDR2 is SVGAGI in the germline V gene (reference sequence). V was pared by 8 bases and J by 4 bases, with 0 bases of the junction left unmatched. CDR3 sequence: CASGTGGTGELFF. For the CDR3, the DNA is TGTGCCAGCGGGACAGGGGGCACCGGGGAGCTGTTTTTT.

V gene TRBV9 combines with J gene TRBJ2-3; a weak D match, TRBD1 (6 bases). The CDR3 consists of 14 residues. The V gene's germline CDR1 is SGDLS and CDR2 YYNGEE. Trimming took off 2 bases at V and 5 bases at J, with 12 bases between the two ends. CDR3 sequence reads: CASSVGQGQDTQYF. Written as DNA, the CDR3 is TGTGCCAGCAGCGTGGGGCAGGGGCAAGATACGCAGTATTTT.

The chain carries TRBV28 and TRBJ2-7; D not resolved. The germline V gene has CDR1 MDHEN and CDR2 SYDVKM. CDR3 length equals 12 residues. V lost 5 bases, J lost 4 bases, and 9 bases lay in between. The CDR3 nucleotides read TGTGCCAGCAGTCTCCCGTCGTACGAGCAGTACTTC. This encodes CASSLPSYEQYF.

This clone has a single count. The rearrangement uses TRBV5-1 and TRBJ2-7; 14 bases map to TRBD2. The CDR3 is 17 residues long. Germline V gene lookup returns CDR1 SGHRS and CDR2 YFSETQ. Trimming took 2 bases from V and 3 from J; bases not matched to a gene: 7. The CDR3 loop reads CASSFDLGLAGDYEQYF. The CDR3 nucleotides are TGCGCCAGCAGCTTTGATTTGGGACTAGCGGGGGACTACGAGCAGTACTTC.

V is TRBV4-3 and J is TRBJ2-1, with 7 bases identical to TRBD1. The junction had 9 bases not matched to a gene; V was cut back by 8 bases and J by 2 bases. Per germline, CDR1 LGHNA and CDR2 YSLEER. The CDR3 extends over 15 amino acids. The CDR3 reads CASAYRQGAYNEQFF. The DNA of the CDR3 is TGCGCCAGCGCATACCGACAGGGAGCCTACAATGAGCAGTTCTTC.

The chain employs TRBV5-4 and TRBJ2-3, with 8 bases lining up with TRBD2. V dropped 1 base and J dropped 4; count of bases not matched to a gene: 5. The germline V gene has CDR1 SGHNT and CDR2 YYREEE (reference sequence). The CDR3 contains 15 residues. CDR3 in DNA: TGTGCCAGCAGCTTGCAACGGGGGGGGGCAGATACGCAGTATTTT. It encodes CASSLQRGGADTQYF.

For this clone: At one boundary the junction diverges from the germline segment, which might be a read error. The V call is TRBV7-7, the J call TRBJ2-1, with TRBD1 matching 11 bases. The CDR3 has 15 amino acids. CDR1 SSHAT and CDR2 FNYEAQ come from the germline V gene (reference sequence). CDR3 amino acids: CASSPGTGGMGGQFF. DNA for the CDR3: TGTGCTAGCAGCCCGGGGACAGGGGGAATGGGTGGGCAGTTCTTC.

The chain has TRBV7-9 and TRBJ2-5; tentative D call: TRBD2 (5 bases). The ends were cut back, 5 bases at V and 2 bases at J, with 18 bases in the middle. The CDR3 is 16 residues long. Per the germline V gene, CDR1 is SEHNR and CDR2 is FQNEAQ (reference sequence). For the CDR3, the DNA is TGTGCCAGCAGCCGAGGTAGAGGGCTTGATCAAGAGACCCAGTACTTC. It yields the protein CASSRGRGLDQETQYF.

A remark on this clone: The sample contains more than one DNA sequence encoding this CDR3. The chain employs TRBV6-1 and TRBJ2-1, with a weak D call TRBD1 (6 bases). The CDR3 covers 13 residues. Germline V gives CDR1 MNHNS, CDR2 SASEGT. Trimming pared 4 bases from V and 3 bases from J, leaving 7 bases between. Here the CDR3 reads CASSGTVYNEQFF. The CDR3 region has the DNA TGTGCCAGCAGTGGGACAGTCTACAATGAGCAGTTCTTC.

The chain carries TRBV7-8 and TRBJ2-3, with D unclear. The V gene lost 2 bases and the J gene lost 3 bases, with 12 bases spanning the gap. There are 15 residues in the CDR3. Germline lookup yields CDR1 SGHVS and CDR2 FQNEAQ. The CDR3 nucleotides read TGTGCCAGCAGCTTAAACAACCTCTTAACAGATACGCAGTATTTT. It is translated as CASSLNNLLTDTQYF.

The CDR3 loop is CASSYRVSTKQETQYF. In DNA, the CDR3 is TGTGCCAGCAGCTACAGGGTTAGCACAAAACAAGAGACCCAGTACTTC. J is TRBJ2-5 and V is TRBV5-4, with a possible D match to TRBD1 (6 bases). Looked up from germline, CDR1 is SGHNT and CDR2 is YYREEE (reference sequence). CDR3 length: 16 residues. Trimming shortened V by 3 bases and J by 2 bases, and 17 bases separated the two germline ends.

The V gene is TRBV27, the J gene TRBJ2-5, with 9 bases matching TRBD2. From germline, CDR1 is MNHEY and CDR2 SMNVEV (reference sequence). V gave up 5 bases and J gave up 4 bases; unmatched junction bases: 11. The CDR3 has 16 residues. The CDR3 spells CASSPTSGHRGETQYF. The CDR3, as DNA: TGTGCCAGCAGTCCGACTAGCGGACACCGTGGAGAGACCCAGTACTTC.

This clone was counted only a few times. CDR3 DNA: TGTGCCAGCAGTGAACCCGACCCCACAGGGAAGCAGTTCTTC. Its translation is CASSEPDPTGKQFF. The V and J genes are TRBV6-1 and TRBJ2-1; tentatively, D is TRBD1 (6 bases). The CDR3 runs 14 residues. Germline V gives CDR1 MNHNS, CDR2 SASEGT. Trimming left V 2 bases short and J 11 bases short, with 16 bases between.

V usage is TRBV6-1 and J usage is TRBJ2-1, with 15 nucleotides matching TRBD2. This CDR3 region has 15 residues. The trim removed 7 bases at V and 9 bases at J, leaving 7 bases unmatched. Per germline, CDR1 MNHNS and CDR2 SASEGT. This chain's CDR3 is CASISGTSGGSEQFF. Written as DNA, the CDR3 is TGTGCCAGCATCTCCGGGACTAGCGGGGGGAGTGAGCAGTTCTTC.

V usage is TRBV19 and J usage is TRBJ1-6; 7 bases agree with TRBD1. Germline loops: CDR1 LNHDA, CDR2 SQIVND (reference sequence). V was pared by 8 bases and J by 11 bases, with 12 bases of the junction left unmatched. The CDR3 spans 14 residues. The CDR3 reads CASSIAAGGPPLHF. CDR3 nucleotides: TGTGCCAGTTCAATTGCGGCAGGGGGTCCACCCCTCCACTTT.

Points on this clone: The junction departs from germline at one end; a sequencing error may be responsible. The V and J genes are TRBV7-9 and TRBJ2-5; 13 nucleotides match TRBD2. Per the germline V gene, CDR1 is SEHNR and CDR2 is FQNEAQ (reference sequence). This CDR3 has 16 amino acids. The CDR3 sequence: CSSSSPGLAGLKTQYF. The CDR3 nucleotides read TGTTCCAGCAGCTCCCCGGGACTAGCGGGGTTAAAGACCCAGTACTTC.

The chain couples TRBV7-2 to TRBJ1-1; D gene unclear. The V and J ends lost 5 bases and 4 bases respectively, with 11 bases between them. This CDR3 has 13 residues. Germline V CDR1 and CDR2: SGHTA, FQGNSA. The chain's CDR3 is CASSRLEGTEAFF. CDR3 bases: TGTGCCAGCAGCCGACTAGAGGGCACTGAAGCTTTCTTT.

The rearrangement links TRBV7-8 to TRBJ2-1; 9 nucleotides match TRBD1. The CDR3 is 15 amino acids. Unmatched junction bases numbered 8, after V lost 5 bases and J lost 6 bases. The V gene's germline CDR1 is SGHVS and CDR2 FQNEAQ. The CDR3 region is CASSLRQGGGNEQFF. CDR3 DNA sequence: TGTGCCAGCAGCCTGCGACAGGGGGGAGGCAATGAGCAGTTCTTC.

The rearrangement links TRBV18 to TRBJ1-3, with D uncertain. V gave up 10 bases and J gave up 0 bases, with 10 bases separating them. This CDR3 has 13 amino acids. Germline assignment: CDR1 KGHSH and CDR2 LQKENI. The CDR3 DNA reads as TGTGCCATCTCGCGAGGCTCTGGAAACACCATATATTTT. Translating gives CAISRGSGNTIYF.

In this sample, this clone turned up a few times. The rearrangement joins TRBV11-3 to TRBJ1-1, with 8 bases fitting TRBD1. The CDR3 extends over 14 amino acids. The V gene end was trimmed by 2 bases and the J gene end by 4 bases; junction bases not matched to a gene: 3. Germline V gives CDR1 SGHNT, CDR2 YENEEA. In DNA form, the CDR3 reads TGTGCCAGCAGCTTAATGCAGGGGGCCACTGAAGCTTTCTTT. It translates to CASSLMQGATEAFF.

The genes are TRBV28 and TRBJ1-4, with no clear D. CDR1 and CDR2 (germline): MDHEN, SYDVKM. Trimming stripped 2 bases from V and 8 bases from J, with 9 bases between. The CDR3 is made up of 13 amino acids. CDR3 sequence: CASSLGSAEKLFF. DNA for the CDR3: TGTGCCAGCAGTTTAGGTAGCGCCGAAAAACTGTTTTTT.